This T cell receptor beta chain emerged from a study of blood T cell repertoires in COVID-19. Study at large: The origin of the acute and convalescent COVID-19 samples was the United States, Italy and Spain.

This clone was picked up one time. Clinical history reported by participants formed the basis on which cohorts were assigned. The V end was cut by 2 bases, the J end by 3 bases, with 13 bases between. Germline-derived CDR1 and CDR2 are SNHLY and FYNNEI. The CDR3 covers 15 residues. Repertoires were generated with immunoSEQ multiplex PCR, while TCRdb's copy carries only in-frame clones and drops some. Altogether a few hundred thousand clones are present, roughly 87% being singletons, with the ten largest covering 1%. Sequencing input: PBMCs or T cells enriched from blood (not recorded which). V and J are TRBV2 and TRBJ2-5, with D possibly being TRBD1 (6 bases). The origin of this receptor is a woman aged 25 to 45 who had recovered from COVID-19. CDR3 DNA sequence: TGTGCCAGCAGTGAATCTACAGGGAAAAAAGAGACCCAGTACTTC. Encoded protein: CASSESTGKKETQYF.